The subject of this entry is one TCR beta chain. This record comes from a study of OX40 agonist ivuxolimab in advanced cancers. Here immunoSEQ multiplex PCR was the method, and the copy in TCRdb shows in-frame clones only, minus some. The sample shows 80,000 or so clones, approximately 92% of them seen only once. Trimming stripped 1 base from V and 0 bases from J, with 13 bases between. The CDR3 runs 16 residues. Looked up from germline, CDR1 is MNHEY and CDR2 is SVGAGI. The receptor was derived from an adult with an advanced solid tumor such as melanoma, head and neck, liver or kidney cancer. This specimen was CD4+ or CD8+ T cells sorted from blood, taken in a trial of the OX40 agonist ivuxolimab. The chain uses TRBV6-5 and TRBJ2-7, with D maybe TRBD1 (6 bases). This chain's CDR3 is CASSYYSGTPSYEQYF. The CDR3 nucleotides read TGTGCCAGCAGTTACTACTCCGGGACACCCTCCTACGAGCAGTACTTC.